Each of the 18 T cell receptor beta chains below was sequenced from the same sample in a study of T-cell reconstitution after alpha-beta-depleted transplantation in children. Molecular barcoding with unique molecular identifiers was used for the TCRbeta library. TCRdb recomputed calls from the PCR reads with MiXCR, one row per CDR3 protein. The sample lists roughly 170,000 distinct CDR3 sequences; around 6.8% were seen once. Here the sequenced sample was PBMCs from the stem cell graft donor, taken from the stem cell graft. All receptors derive from a human donor who donated a stem cell graft to a child with Wiskott-Aldrich syndrome.

This clonotype was counted at least ten times. The J gene is TRBJ1-2, the V gene TRBV12-3 or TRBV12-4; D uncertain. V gave up 2 bases and J gave up 4 bases, with 5 bases separating them. The CDR3 has 12 amino acids. Here the CDR3 DNA reads TGTGCCAGCAGTTTAAGGACCTATGGCTACACCTTC. Its protein is CASSLRTYGYTF.

J is TRBJ2-4 and V is TRBV11-2, with 8 positions matching TRBD2. The V gene end was trimmed by 5 bases and the J gene end by 2 bases; junction bases not matched to a gene: 11. The CDR3 consists of 17 residues. Germline CDR1 is SGHAT and CDR2 is FQNNGV. The CDR3 sequence is CASSRSSGSGTKNIQYF. In DNA form, the CDR3 reads TGTGCCAGCAGCCGCTCGTCAGGTAGCGGGACCAAAAACATTCAGTACTTC.

This clonotype showed up many times. The gene calls are TRBV5-1 and TRBJ2-1, with no clear D. CDR3 length equals 14 residues. Per the germline V gene, CDR1 is SGHRS and CDR2 is YFSETQ. Trimming removed 0 bases from V and 6 bases from J, with 10 bases in between. This CDR3 reads CASSLADGRNEQFF. The CDR3 bases are TGCGCCAGCAGCTTGGCCGATGGGCGCAATGAGCAGTTCTTC.

This clonotype was recorded many times. The V and J genes are TRBV6-5 and TRBJ2-1; D might be TRBD2 (5 bases). Germline CDR1 reads MNHEY; CDR2 reads SVGAGI. V was trimmed by 2 bases and J by 0 bases, leaving 14 bases between them. This CDR3 is 17 amino acids long. CDR3 DNA sequence: TGTGCCAGCAGTTACATCGGCGGGTCAAGCTCCTACAATGAGCAGTTCTTC. It is translated as CASSYIGGSSSYNEQFF.

Ten or more counts support this clonotype. V and J are TRBV14 and TRBJ2-1, with 11 bases fitting TRBD2. Germline CDR1 reads SGHDN; CDR2 reads FVKESK. The junction had 3 bases not matched to a gene; V was cut back by 2 bases and J by 6 bases. This CDR3 is built from 15 residues. CDR3 loop: CASSQTSGRANEQFF. The DNA of the CDR3 is TGTGCCAGCAGCCAAACTAGCGGGAGAGCCAATGAGCAGTTCTTC.

This clonotype came up many times. The genes are TRBV9 and TRBJ2-3; 13 bases fit TRBD2. Germline assignment: CDR1 SGDLS and CDR2 YYNGEE. V lost 3 bases to trimming and J lost 4 bases; unmatched junction nucleotides: 11. This CDR3 contains 18 residues. CDR3 DNA: TGTGCCAGCAGCGCCTTTCCAGGACTAGCGGGAGTGGCAGATACGCAGTATTTT. Its translation: CASSAFPGLAGVADTQYF.

This clonotype was counted at least ten times. V and J are TRBV27 and TRBJ2-1; D possibly corresponds to TRBD1 (5 bases). CDR1 MNHEY and CDR2 SMNVEV come from the germline V gene (reference sequence). V was pared by 1 base and J by 8 bases, with 6 bases between. The CDR3 sequence is 12 residues long. CDR3: CASSLLGDEQFF. CDR3 DNA sequence: TGTGCCAGCAGTTTATTAGGGGATGAGCAGTTCTTC.

V is TRBV12-3 or TRBV12-4 and J is TRBJ1-1; no definite D call. This CDR3 contains 14 residues. The germline V and J ends were trimmed by 7 bases and 6 bases, with 18 bases remaining between them. CDR3 amino acids: CASTFHEDGSEAFF. Written as DNA, the CDR3 is TGTGCCAGCACCTTTCACGAGGATGGGTCTGAAGCTTTCTTT.

CDR3 sequence reads: CAISESKGAPGNQPQHF. The CDR3 DNA is TGTGCCATCAGTGAGTCAAAGGGGGCGCCCGGCAATCAGCCCCAGCATTTT. The rearrangement joins TRBV10-3 to TRBJ1-5; TRBD1 aligns across 7 bases. From germline, CDR1 is ENHRY and CDR2 SYGVKD. The length of the CDR3 is 17 residues. V trimming: 0 bases; J trimming: 2 bases; junction bases outside the gene matches: 7.

This chain joins TRBV5-1 and TRBJ2-1; D remains ambiguous. Trimming took off 5 bases at V and 3 bases at J, with 18 bases between the two ends. The CDR3 is 16 amino acids. Germline V lookup: CDR1 SGHRS, CDR2 YFSETQ. As DNA, the CDR3 is TGCGCCAGCAGTCTAACCCGGGCCGATTTCTACAATGAGCAGTTCTTC. This gives the protein CASSLTRADFYNEQFF.

This clonotype was found many times. J is TRBJ2-1 and V is TRBV24-1; TRBD2 agrees at 10 bases. The CDR3 is 15 residues long. V lost 3 bases to trimming and J lost 9 bases; unmatched junction nucleotides: 7. Per the germline V gene, CDR1 is KGHDR and CDR2 is SFDVKD. DNA for the CDR3: TGTGCCACCAGTGATATTTTAGCGGGGGGTACTGAGCAGTTCTTC. Translating it yields CATSDILAGGTEQFF.

The chain uses TRBV6-2 or TRBV6-3 and TRBJ2-2; D may be TRBD1 (6 bases). The CDR3 loop spans 20 amino acids. The germline CDR1 and CDR2 sequences are MNHEY and SVGEGT. V was trimmed by 5 bases and J by 6 bases, leaving 31 bases between them. The CDR3 DNA follows: TGTGCCAGCAGTCTCGAAAACCCGGGACACCGAATTGGGGCTTCCGGGGAGCTGTTTTTT. It encodes CASSLENPGHRIGASGELFF.

This clonotype has more than one count but fewer than ten. Possible read error: a much larger clone is one base away. The chain employs TRBV20-1 and TRBJ2-7; 8 nucleotides match TRBD1. This CDR3 is 15 amino acids long. The V gene's germline CDR1 is DFQATT and CDR2 SNEGSKA (reference sequence). In DNA form, the CDR3 reads TGCTGTGCTAGGCCCTTGACAGGGGTTTACGACGAGCAGTACTTC. This gives the protein CCARPLTGVYDEQYF.

This clonotype was recorded many times. This chain uses TRBV12-3 or TRBV12-4 with TRBJ1-4; 10 bases are shared with TRBD1. J lost 8 bases, V lost 3 bases, and 3 bases had no gene match. The length of the CDR3 is 14 residues. This chain's CDR3 is CASSLGQGSEKLFF. In DNA, the CDR3 is TGTGCCAGCAGTTTGGGACAGGGGTCGGAAAAACTGTTTTTT.

In the case of this clonotype: Possible read error: a much larger clone is one base away. The chain uses TRBV12-3 or TRBV12-4 and TRBJ2-1; 8 bases are a match to TRBD2. Trimming took 3 bases from V and 6 from J; bases not matched to a gene: 16. This CDR3 is 18 amino acids long. The CDR3 region has the DNA TGTGCCAGCAGTTTGAGGGCGGCTAGCGGGTCCGGGGCCAATGAGCAGTTCTTC. It yields the protein CASSLRAASGSGANEQFF.

Ten or more counts support this clonotype. V and J are TRBV3-1 and TRBJ1-2; D is unresolved. V was trimmed by 1 base and J by 2 bases, leaving 8 bases between them. Looked up from germline, CDR1 is LGHDT and CDR2 is YNNKEL (reference sequence). CDR3 length: 14 residues. CDR3 DNA sequence: TGTGCCAGCAGCCAAGCCGTTGGGAACTATGGCTACACCTTC. This codes for CASSQAVGNYGYTF.

This clonotype was picked up many times. The chain recombines TRBV20-1 with TRBJ2-5; D ambiguous. Germline loops: CDR1 DFQATT, CDR2 SNEGSKA (reference sequence). The ends were cut back, 3 bases at V and 1 base at J, with 18 bases in the middle. This CDR3 is 16 amino acids long. CDR3 nucleotides: TGCAGTGCTAGCCACGAAACCTCCCTTATCCAAGAGACCCAGTACTTC. As protein: CSASHETSLIQETQYF.

The gene calls are TRBV19 and TRBJ2-7; 9 bases fit TRBD1. Looked up from germline, CDR1 is LNHDA and CDR2 is SQIVND (reference sequence). The CDR3 contains 13 residues. The CDR3, as DNA: TGTGCTTGTACCGCGGACAGGGGTTCCGAGCAGTACTTC. This translates into CACTADRGSEQYF. Complete variable domain (other parts from reference TRBV19 and TRBJ2-7): DGGITQSPKYLFRKEGQNVTLSCEQNLNHDAMYWYRQDPGQGLRLIYYSQIVNDFQKGDIAEGYSVSREKKESFPLTVTSAQKNPTAFYLCACTADRGSEQYFGPGTRLTVT.